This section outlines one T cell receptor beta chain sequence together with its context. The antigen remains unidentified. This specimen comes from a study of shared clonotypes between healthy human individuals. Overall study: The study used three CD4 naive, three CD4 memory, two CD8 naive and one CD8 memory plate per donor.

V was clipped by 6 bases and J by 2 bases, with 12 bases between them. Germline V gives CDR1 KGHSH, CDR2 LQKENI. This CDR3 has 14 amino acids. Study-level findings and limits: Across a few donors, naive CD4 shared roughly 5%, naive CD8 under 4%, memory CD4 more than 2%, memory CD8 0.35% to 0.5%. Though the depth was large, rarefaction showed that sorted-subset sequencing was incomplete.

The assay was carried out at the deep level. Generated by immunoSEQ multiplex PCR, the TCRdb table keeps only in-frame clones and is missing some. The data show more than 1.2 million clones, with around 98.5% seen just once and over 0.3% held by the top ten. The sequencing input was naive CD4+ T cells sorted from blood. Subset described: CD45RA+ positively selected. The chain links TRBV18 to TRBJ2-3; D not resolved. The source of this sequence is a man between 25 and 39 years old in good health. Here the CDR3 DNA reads TGTGCCAGCTCCCTCTCCTCCAACACAGATACGCAGTATTTT. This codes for CASSLSSNTDTQYF.